The 23 T cell receptor beta chains listed next were all sequenced from one sample in a study of molecular identifiers for immune sequencing clone quantification. Each CDR3 protein gets one entry after TCRdb re-called the PCR reads with MiXCR. The table shows about 640,000 distinct CDR3 sequences, with just under 20% occurring only once. Material: naive CD8+ T cells from blood, with Jurkat cell RNA spiked in. The subset here: FACS-sorted CD8+CD4-CCR7+CD45RA+ naive T cells. These receptors were obtained from a human donor in good health. Some libraries in this study had Jurkat cell RNA spiked in.

In its sample, this clonotype was seen many times. V and J are TRBV4-3 and TRBJ2-3; D call uncertain. Looked up from germline, CDR1 is LGHNA and CDR2 is YSLEER. The CDR3 is 16 amino acids. The V gene lost 0 bases and the J gene lost 2 bases, with 12 bases spanning the gap. CDR3 residues: CASSQDRTSVTDTQYF. The CDR3 DNA reads TGCGCCAGCAGCCAAGATAGAACCTCTGTCACAGATACGCAGTATTTT.

In its sample, this clonotype was seen many times. The chain couples TRBV24-1 to TRBJ2-2; no definite D call. Trimming left V 5 bases short and J 4 bases short, with 4 bases between. The CDR3 totals 12 residues. Germline CDR1 KGHDR, CDR2 SFDVKD. CDR3 sequence (DNA): TGTGCCACCAGTGCATCCACCGGGGAGCTGTTTTTT. Protein product: CATSASTGELFF.

Of note for this clonotype: Given a much more abundant clone one base away, this may be a read error. The chain uses TRBV19 and TRBJ2-7; 9 positions match TRBD1. The length of the CDR3 is 14 residues. Germline lookup yields CDR1 LNHDA and CDR2 SQIVND (reference sequence). CDR3 loop: CVSTLTGGGVEQYF. In nucleotides, the CDR3 is TGTGTCAGTACCTTGACAGGGGGAGGAGTCGAGCAGTACTTC.

This clonotype has ten or more counts. This chain links TRBV6-1 with TRBJ2-7; D is ambiguous. The CDR3 is 9 residues long. Germline loops: CDR1 MNHNS, CDR2 SASEGT. Trimming stripped 1 base from V and 8 bases from J, with 0 bases between. CDR3 bases: TGTGCCAGCAGTGAAGAGCAGTACTTC. Its translation: CASSEEQYF.

V is TRBV19 and J is TRBJ2-1; D not resolved. The CDR3 sequence is 13 residues long. Trimming removed 1 base from V and 9 bases from J, with 10 bases in between. Germline-derived CDR1 and CDR2 are LNHDA and SQIVND (reference sequence). For the CDR3, the DNA is TGTGCCAGTAGTATAGCAGGAGCAGGTGAGCAGTTCTTC. As protein: CASSIAGAGEQFF.

This clonotype was seen repeatedly, ten times or more. This rearrangement joins TRBV30 to TRBJ2-7; D unresolved. The CDR3 has 13 residues. Germline V gene lookup returns CDR1 GTSNPN and CDR2 SVGIG (reference sequence). V was clipped by 0 bases and J by 2 bases, with 8 bases between them. The CDR3, as DNA: TGTGCCTGGAGTGTAGGCGGTCCCTACGAGCAGTACTTC. This encodes CAWSVGGPYEQYF. Supplemented by reference TRBV30 and TRBJ2-7, the full variable domain reads SQTIHQWPATLVQPVGSPLSLECTVEGTSNPNLYWYRQAAGRGLQLLFYSVGIGQISSEVPQNLSASRPQDRQFILSSKKLLLSDSGFYLCAWSVGGPYEQYFGPGTRLTVT.

Only a few counts were recorded for this clonotype. The chain is built from TRBV28 and TRBJ2-5; 9 nucleotides agree with TRBD1. The CDR3 runs to 16 residues. CDR1 MDHEN and CDR2 SYDVKM come from the germline V gene. Trimming cost V 5 bases and J 4 bases; bases outside gene matches: 11. DNA for the CDR3: TGTGCCAGCAGTCAACAGGGGGCTCGGCGTGGAGAGACCCAGTACTTC. Its translation: CASSQQGARRGETQYF.

The chain recombines TRBV28 with TRBJ2-5; 7 nucleotides align to TRBD1. The CDR3 loop spans 15 amino acids. CDR1 MDHEN and CDR2 SYDVKM come from the germline V gene. Losses at the gene ends were 5 bases for V and 5 bases for J; bases not matched to a gene: 11. In DNA, the CDR3 is TGTGCCAGCAGTGGCAGCCGGACAGGCGGGGAGACCCAGTACTTC. Translation gives CASSGSRTGGETQYF.

This clonotype was seen only a few times. The gene calls are TRBV3-1 and TRBJ1-6; 9 nucleotides match TRBD1. The CDR3 runs to 15 residues. Germline V gene lookup returns CDR1 LGHDT and CDR2 YNNKEL (reference sequence). The junction had 8 bases not matched to a gene; V was cut back by 7 bases and J by 7 bases. The CDR3 region has the DNA TGTGCCAGCAAGCCAAGGACAGGGGACAATTCACCCCTCCACTTT. This codes for CASKPRTGDNSPLHF.

This clonotype was seen repeatedly, ten times or more. The chain employs TRBV4-1 and TRBJ2-3; D is uncertain. This CDR3 contains 12 residues. V lost 0 bases and J lost 5, with 3 bases in between. Germline CDR1 and CDR2: MGHRA and YSYEKL. CDR3 protein: CASSQEEDTQYF. CDR3 coding DNA: TGCGCCAGCAGCCAAGAGGAAGATACGCAGTATTTT.

This clonotype has ten or more counts. CDR3 DNA: TGTGCCAGCAGTTTAGGACCCGAGGATGAGCAGTTCTTC. Amino acid sequence: CASSLGPEDEQFF. The V and J genes are TRBV12-3 or TRBV12-4 and TRBJ2-1; D gene unclear. Trimming removed 1 base from V and 8 bases from J, with 9 bases in between. This CDR3 is built from 13 residues.

As concerns this clonotype: The conserved closing phenylalanine or tryptophan is absent in this CDR3, likely reflecting a read error. The V call is TRBV7-9, the J call TRBJ2-1; tentative D call: TRBD2 (5 bases). The germline V gene encodes CDR1 SEHNR and CDR2 FQNEAQ (reference sequence). CDR3 length: 14 residues. V lost 1 base, J lost 8 bases, and 12 bases lay in between. The CDR3 loop is CASSLGLGSDEQFL. For the CDR3, the DNA is TGTGCCAGCAGCTTAGGACTGGGGAGCGATGAGCAGTTCCTC.

As regards this clonotype: Just one base apart from a much larger clone, this may be a read error. V gene TRBV29-1 combines with J gene TRBJ2-5, with D uncertain. The germline CDR1 and CDR2 sequences are SQVTM and ANQGSEA. This CDR3 has 12 amino acids. Written as DNA, the CDR3 is TGCGGCGTTACAGAGTACCAAGAGACCCAGTACTTC. Its protein product is CGVTEYQETQYF.

This chain joins TRBV27 and TRBJ1-3; 8 bases line up with TRBD1. The V and J ends lost 4 bases and 4 bases, in that order; junction bases with no gene match: 12. Germline CDR1 is MNHEY and CDR2 is SMNVEV (reference sequence). There are 17 residues in the CDR3. The CDR3 nucleotides are TGTGCCAGCAGTTCGGTGAATACCAGGGGGCGAGGAAACACCATATATTTT. It specifies CASSSVNTRGRGNTIYF.

About this clonotype: A much more abundant neighbour one base away suggests this may be a read error. V gene TRBV6-2 or TRBV6-3 combines with J gene TRBJ2-5; 11 positions agree with TRBD2. This CDR3 has 17 amino acids. CDR1 is MNHEY and CDR2 is SVGEGT in the germline V gene. CDR3 sequence reads: CAGSYSIGLAGQETQYF. For the CDR3, the DNA is TGTGCCGGCAGTTACTCGATTGGACTAGCGGGTCAAGAGACCCAGTACTTC.

This clonotype was counted ten times or more. The chain is built from TRBV20-1 and TRBJ2-7; D might be TRBD1 or TRBD2, each matching 5 bases. Trimming removed 3 bases from V and 2 bases from J, with 14 bases in between. Germline-derived CDR1 and CDR2 are DFQATT and SNEGSKA (reference sequence). The CDR3 length is 14 residues. CDR3 nucleotide sequence: TGCAGTGCTAGGGACCGGGACGAAACCTACGAGCAGTACTTC. Its protein product is CSARDRDETYEQYF.

CDR3: CASSVGGTGVAYEQYF. The CDR3, as DNA: TGTGCCAGCAGCGTAGGTGGGACAGGGGTGGCCTACGAGCAGTACTTC. The chain carries TRBV9 and TRBJ2-7, with 10 bases identical to TRBD1. With V trimmed by 0 bases and J by 2 bases, 5 bases remained unmatched. This CDR3 region has 16 residues. Germline V gene sequence: CDR1 SGDLS, CDR2 YYNGEE.

This clonotype was recorded at least ten times. The V gene is TRBV7-9, the J gene TRBJ1-4; unclear D gene. This CDR3 spans 13 amino acids. V lost 9 bases and J 5 bases, leaving 13 bases between the germline ends. Looked up from germline, CDR1 is SEHNR and CDR2 is FQNEAQ (reference sequence). The CDR3 nucleotides are TGTGCCAGTGACGTTGGATTGAATGAAAAACTGTTTTTT. Amino acid sequence: CASDVGLNEKLFF.

This clonotype has ten or more counts. V usage is TRBV5-1 and J usage is TRBJ2-7, with D perhaps matching TRBD1 (6 bases). Per the germline V gene, CDR1 is SGHRS and CDR2 is YFSETQ. The CDR3 length is 14 residues. The germline V and J ends were trimmed by 0 bases and 4 bases, with 11 bases remaining between them. The CDR3 region is CASSLDSTGYEQYF. The CDR3 nucleotides read TGCGCCAGCAGCTTGGATTCAACAGGGTACGAGCAGTACTTC.

This clonotype appeared many times. The chain employs TRBV7-9 and TRBJ2-2, with 10 nucleotides matching TRBD2. The CDR3 runs to 17 residues. The V gene's germline CDR1 is SEHNR and CDR2 FQNEAQ (reference sequence). V lost 2 bases, J lost 1 base, and 4 bases stayed unmatched. CDR3 nucleotides: TGTGCCAGCAGCTTACCGGGACTAGCGAGGAACACCGGGGAGCTGTTTTTT. Its protein product is CASSLPGLARNTGELFF.

This clonotype was found a few times. The rearrangement uses TRBV2 and TRBJ2-7; 8 bases fit TRBD1. V was pared by 9 bases and J by 3 bases, with 1 base of the junction left unmatched. CDR3 length equals 11 residues. Germline loops: CDR1 SNHLY, CDR2 FYNNEI. Here the CDR3 reads CARGTGYEQYF. DNA of the CDR3: TGTGCCAGGGGGACAGGCTACGAGCAGTACTTC.

Ten or more counts support this clonotype. The V call is TRBV27, the J call TRBJ2-2, with D unresolved. V lost 6 bases to trimming and J lost 0 bases, with 8 bases between them. The CDR3 is 14 amino acids. In germline, CDR1 is MNHEY, CDR2 SMNVEV (reference sequence). The CDR3 protein is CASRVLANTGELFF. The CDR3 nucleotides read TGTGCCAGCAGGGTATTAGCGAACACCGGGGAGCTGTTTTTT.

The CDR3 coding sequence is TGTGCCAGCGGGACGGGAAGTCCCGAGCAGTACTTC. This translates into CASGTGSPEQYF. The V gene is TRBV6-2 or TRBV6-3, the J gene TRBJ2-7; D is perhaps TRBD1 or TRBD2 (5 bases each). The length of the CDR3 is 12 residues. Trimming stripped 8 bases from V and 6 bases from J, with 14 bases between. Germline values: CDR1 MNHEY, CDR2 SVGEGT.